This is a list of T cell receptor beta chains from one sample in a study of T cells in Graves' hyperthyroidism and ophthalmopathy. TCRdb independently ran MiXCR on the multiplex PCR reads; one entry per CDR3 protein. Among 250,000 to 300,000 distinct CDR3 sequences listed, roughly 13% were seen once. The sequencing input was blood. The receptors shown here come from a woman aged 25-40 years with Graves' hyperthyroidism that later progressed to Graves' ophthalmopathy. Each CDR3 is given with its conserved first and last residue. Fields, in order: clone size, J gene, D gene, V gene, CDR3 DNA, CDR3 protein. D genes are given only for firm matches. Not every row has a clone size; where given, it reads once, few, many or a size class.

>few|TRBJ2-5|TRBD2|TRBV9
TGTGCCAGCAGCCCCAATCCTCATGGTCTGGGACTAGCGGGAGTAGAGACCCAGTACTTC
CASSPNPHGLGLAGVETQYF
>many|TRBJ2-3|TRBD2|TRBV28
TGTGCCAGCAGTTCCTCGGGCAGCGGGAGCTCGGATACGCAGTATTTT
CASSSSGSGSSDTQYF
>many|TRBJ2-7|TRBD2|TRBV20-1
TGCAGTGCAGCCGGGACTAGCGCCTACGAGCAGTACTTC
CSAAGTSAYEQYF
>NA|TRBJ1-6|TRBD1|TRBV20-1
TGCAGTGGGCGTAGGGACAGAAATTCACCCCTCCACTTT
CSGRRDRNSPLHF
>NA|TRBJ1-4|TRBD1|TRBV5-8
TGTGCCAGCAGCGGTGGGACAGGCCATAATGAAAAACTGTTTTTT
CASSGGTGHNEKLFF
>few|TRBJ1-4|NA|TRBV6-2/TRBV6-3
TGTGCCAGCAGTTACTCCTCCGGACAGAAAAAACTGTTTTTT
CASSYSSGQKKLFF
>many|TRBJ2-2|NA|TRBV7-2
TGTGCCAGCAGTCCTCCGGGCCTCGGGGCCACCGGGGAGCTGTTTTTT
CASSPPGLGATGELFF
>NA|TRBJ2-5|NA|TRBV7-3
TGTGCCAGCAGCCGAAATTCTCAGGGGGGAGAGACCCAGTACTTC
CASSRNSQGGETQYF
>many|TRBJ1-2|NA|TRBV24-1
TGTGCCACCACCAACAACGTCGGACTAGACTACACCTTC
CATTNNVGLDYTF
>many|TRBJ1-4|NA|TRBV4-2
TGTGCCAGCAGCCAAGATGAGGGGCCCGCAACTAATGAAAAACTGTTTTTT
CASSQDEGPATNEKLFF
>NA|TRBJ2-7|TRBD2|TRBV4-1
TGCGCCAGCAGCCAAGTTGAGCGGGGTATTACCTACGAGCAGTACTTC
CASSQVERGITYEQYF
>many|TRBJ1-2|TRBD1|TRBV28
TGTGCCAGCAGACGGGACAGGGGGCCAGATGGCTACACCTTC
CASRRDRGPDGYTF
>NA|TRBJ1-4|NA|TRBV4-1
TGCGCCAGCAGCCAAGAGTGGGCAGGGCTGTCAAAACTGTTTTTT
CASSQEWAGLSKLFF
>NA|TRBJ2-7|TRBD2|TRBV6-2/TRBV6-3
TGTGCCAGCAGTCGGACTAGCGGGAGGCCCTACGAGCAGTACTTC
CASSRTSGRPYEQYF
>many|TRBJ2-7|NA|TRBV4-1
TGCGCCAGCAGCCCGAGCAGCGGTTCGTCCTACGAGCAGTACTTC
CASSPSSGSSYEQYF
>many|TRBJ1-1|NA|TRBV5-6
TGTGCCAGCAGCTGGGCAAGCCGGTCCCATGAAGCTTTCTTT
CASSWASRSHEAFF
>NA|TRBJ1-5|TRBD1|TRBV6-5
TGTGCCAGCAGTTACTCACAGACAGGGGGCATCTTTCAGCCCCAGCATTTT
CASSYSQTGGIFQPQHF
>NA|TRBJ2-1|NA|TRBV7-2
TGTGCCAGCAGCGACACACCCGCCAATGAGCAGTTCTTC
CASSDTPANEQFF
>many|TRBJ2-7|TRBD2|TRBV27
TGTGCCAGCGGCTTAGCGGGAGATTCTGGCGAGCAGTACTTC
CASGLAGDSGEQYF
>many|TRBJ1-1|NA|TRBV6-1
TGTGCCAGCAGTGAGGGGCTGATGAACACTGAAGCTTTCTTT
CASSEGLMNTEAFF
>many|TRBJ2-2|TRBD2|TRBV7-9
TGTGCCAGGAACTCCCGAACTAGCGGGAGCACCGGGGAGCTGTTTTTT
CARNSRTSGSTGELFF
>NA|TRBJ2-1|TRBD2|TRBV27
TGTGCCAGCAGTTTGCGGCGGGAGGTGTACAATGAGCAGTTCTTC
CASSLRREVYNEQFF
>many|TRBJ1-1|NA|TRBV29-1
TGCAGCGTTGTAGCTGATCTGAACACTGAAGCTTTCTTT
CSVVADLNTEAFF
>many|TRBJ2-1|NA|TRBV7-3
TGTGCCAGCAGTCCGGAAGGGAGGTACAATGAGCAGTTCTTC
CASSPEGRYNEQFF
>many|TRBJ2-1|NA|TRBV7-2
TGTGCCAGCAGCTTACACCCCTACAATGAGCAGTTCTTC
CASSLHPYNEQFF
>many|TRBJ1-6|TRBD1|TRBV7-2
TGTGCCAGCAGCCCAGGGGGTATAGTGAGTTCACCCCTCCACTTT
CASSPGGIVSSPLHF
>many|TRBJ2-7|NA|TRBV10-3
TGTGCCATCAGTGAAGGTTACGAGCAGTACTTC
CAISEGYEQYF
>many|TRBJ2-1|NA|TRBV4-1
TGCGCCAGCAGCCAAGAGGAGGGTCTAGCCGATTTCTCCTACAATGAGCAGTTCTTC
CASSQEEGLADFSYNEQFF
>NA|TRBJ1-5|TRBD1|TRBV6-1
TGTGCCAGCAGCGGGGGGGAGGGGGCGGGCTCACGGAGGGCCCAGCATTTT
CASSGGEGAGSRRAQHF
>many|TRBJ1-1|NA|TRBV2
TGTGCCAGCAGAGCACAAGGGGCTCCATCTGAAGCTTTCTTT
CASRAQGAPSEAFF
>NA|TRBJ2-2|NA|TRBV19
TGTGCCAGTGCCCTAGGTTGGGCCGGGGAGCTGTTTTTT
CASALGWAGELFF
>many|TRBJ1-2|NA|TRBV5-1
TGCGCCAGCAGCGCGGACGGGGAGTATGGCTACACCTTC
CASSADGEYGYTF
>many|TRBJ2-7|NA|TRBV7-2
TGTGCCAGCAGCGCGGGGACCATCTACGAGCAGTACTTC
CASSAGTIYEQYF
>many|TRBJ2-3|TRBD1|TRBV7-2
TGTGCCAGCAGCTCAGGACAGGGGAGGGATACGCAGTATTTT
CASSSGQGRDTQYF
>NA|TRBJ1-3|NA|TRBV3-1
TGTGCCAGCGGCGAAGGGGGGGTAAGAAACACCATATATTTT
CASGEGGVRNTIYF
>many|TRBJ1-2|NA|TRBV20-1
TGCAGTGCCGAAGGTGGACAGTACTATGGCTACACCTTC
CSAEGGQYYGYTF
>many|TRBJ2-1|NA|TRBV18
TGTGCCAGCTCACCAGTGAATCAGGGGTGGAGCGATGAGCAGTTCTTC
CASSPVNQGWSDEQFF